The 9 T cell receptor beta chains in this list originate from one sample, sequenced in a study of cytotoxic CD8 clonotypes in ibrutinib-treated CLL. Produced via immunoSEQ multiplex PCR; TCRdb's table is partial and in-frame only. Of approximately 90,000 clones in the sample, roughly four fifths were seen once. Material: PBMCs, obtained after 24 months of ibrutinib treatment. The receptors were sampled from a human donor with chronic lymphocytic leukemia.

The chain employs TRBV7-9 and TRBJ2-1; 8 nucleotides agree with TRBD2. J lost 0 bases, V lost 4 bases, and 5 bases had no gene match. The CDR3 spans 16 residues. The germline V gene has CDR1 SEHNR and CDR2 FQNEAQ (reference sequence). CDR3 sequence: CASSSGGTSSYNEQFF. DNA of the CDR3: TGTGCCAGCAGCTCGGGGGGGACAAGCTCCTACAATGAGCAGTTCTTC.

The chain is built from TRBV5-5 and TRBJ2-3; D is unresolved. V lost 7 bases to trimming and J lost 1 base, with 7 bases between them. CDR1 and CDR2 (germline): SGHKS, YYEKEE (reference sequence). This CDR3 spans 12 amino acids. The CDR3 DNA reads as TGTGCCAGCGCCTTAGGCACAGATACGCAGTATTTT. Translating it yields CASALGTDTQYF.

V is TRBV19 and J is TRBJ1-6; D gene uncertain. This CDR3 is 14 amino acids long. From germline, CDR1 is LNHDA and CDR2 SQIVND (reference sequence). Between the trimmed V and J ends, which lost 0 bases and 7 bases, there was a span of 7 bases. This chain's CDR3 is CASSIDSNNSPLHF. The CDR3 region has the DNA TGTGCCAGTAGTATAGACAGTAACAATTCACCCCTCCACTTT.

This chain links TRBV5-6 with TRBJ2-3; TRBD2 aligns across 7 bases. This CDR3 region has 16 residues. Per the germline V gene, CDR1 is SGHDT and CDR2 is YYEEEE. Trimming removed 0 bases from V and 6 bases from J; junction bases left unmatched: 10. The CDR3 nucleotides are TGTGCCAGCAGCTTGGGGGCGTGGGGAGGGAGCGATACGCAGTATTTT. Residues: CASSLGAWGGSDTQYF.

The rearrangement joins TRBV27 to TRBJ2-2; no clear D gene. Germline V gene data show CDR1 as MNHEY and CDR2 as SMNVEV (reference sequence). Trimming removed 10 bases from V and 6 bases from J, with 15 bases in between. This CDR3 contains 13 residues. CDR3: CATEKPGSGELFF. The CDR3, as DNA: TGTGCCACCGAAAAACCGGGCTCCGGGGAGCTGTTTTTT.

The chain carries TRBV6-6 and TRBJ1-3; 7 bases are a match to TRBD1. The junction had 0 bases not matched to a gene; V was cut back by 2 bases and J by 2 bases. The CDR3 is 14 residues long. Per the germline V gene, CDR1 is MNHNY and CDR2 is SVGAGI (reference sequence). The CDR3 region is CASSYGTAGNTIYF. The CDR3 DNA is TGTGCCAGCAGTTACGGGACAGCTGGAAACACCATATATTTT.

The chain carries TRBV4-1 and TRBJ1-5; D uncertain. The CDR3 totals 16 residues. The V end was cut by 0 bases, the J end by 3 bases, with 12 bases between. CDR1 and CDR2 (germline): MGHRA, YSYEKL. CDR3 DNA: TGCGCCAGCAGCCAAGATCCGGGGAAGGTCAATCAGCCCCAGCATTTT. Amino acid sequence: CASSQDPGKVNQPQHF.

This rearrangement joins TRBV28 to TRBJ2-1; D tentatively fits TRBD1 or TRBD2 (5 bases each). V lost 7 bases to trimming and J lost 10 bases, with 11 bases between them. CDR1 and CDR2 from the germline V gene are MDHEN and SYDVKM. The CDR3 loop spans 11 amino acids. The CDR3 DNA sequence: TGTGCCAGCACGAGGGGTAGGGAGCAGTTCTTC. Translation gives CASTRGREQFF.

This chain joins TRBV5-7 and TRBJ2-7, with 10 bases fitting TRBD1. TRBV5-7 is sorted into the ORF group, with uncertain function. CDR3 length equals 14 residues. The junction had 2 bases not matched to a gene; V was cut back by 0 bases and J by 5 bases. This CDR3 is CASSLEDRGDEQYF. The CDR3 nucleotides read TGTGCCAGCAGCTTGGAGGACAGGGGGGACGAGCAGTACTTC.